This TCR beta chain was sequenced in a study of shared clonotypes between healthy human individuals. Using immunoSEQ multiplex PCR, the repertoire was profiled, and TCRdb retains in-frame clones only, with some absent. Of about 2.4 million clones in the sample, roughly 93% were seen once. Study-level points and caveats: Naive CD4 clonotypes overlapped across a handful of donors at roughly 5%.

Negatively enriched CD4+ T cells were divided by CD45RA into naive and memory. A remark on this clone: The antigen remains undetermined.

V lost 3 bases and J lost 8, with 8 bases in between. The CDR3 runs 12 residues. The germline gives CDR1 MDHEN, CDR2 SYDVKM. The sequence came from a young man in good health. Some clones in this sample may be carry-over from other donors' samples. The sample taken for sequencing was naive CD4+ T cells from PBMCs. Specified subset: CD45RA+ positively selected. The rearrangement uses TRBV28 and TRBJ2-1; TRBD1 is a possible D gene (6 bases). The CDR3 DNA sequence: TGTGCCAGCAGTTTCCAGGGGCATGAGCAGTTCTTC. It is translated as CASSFQGHEQFF.